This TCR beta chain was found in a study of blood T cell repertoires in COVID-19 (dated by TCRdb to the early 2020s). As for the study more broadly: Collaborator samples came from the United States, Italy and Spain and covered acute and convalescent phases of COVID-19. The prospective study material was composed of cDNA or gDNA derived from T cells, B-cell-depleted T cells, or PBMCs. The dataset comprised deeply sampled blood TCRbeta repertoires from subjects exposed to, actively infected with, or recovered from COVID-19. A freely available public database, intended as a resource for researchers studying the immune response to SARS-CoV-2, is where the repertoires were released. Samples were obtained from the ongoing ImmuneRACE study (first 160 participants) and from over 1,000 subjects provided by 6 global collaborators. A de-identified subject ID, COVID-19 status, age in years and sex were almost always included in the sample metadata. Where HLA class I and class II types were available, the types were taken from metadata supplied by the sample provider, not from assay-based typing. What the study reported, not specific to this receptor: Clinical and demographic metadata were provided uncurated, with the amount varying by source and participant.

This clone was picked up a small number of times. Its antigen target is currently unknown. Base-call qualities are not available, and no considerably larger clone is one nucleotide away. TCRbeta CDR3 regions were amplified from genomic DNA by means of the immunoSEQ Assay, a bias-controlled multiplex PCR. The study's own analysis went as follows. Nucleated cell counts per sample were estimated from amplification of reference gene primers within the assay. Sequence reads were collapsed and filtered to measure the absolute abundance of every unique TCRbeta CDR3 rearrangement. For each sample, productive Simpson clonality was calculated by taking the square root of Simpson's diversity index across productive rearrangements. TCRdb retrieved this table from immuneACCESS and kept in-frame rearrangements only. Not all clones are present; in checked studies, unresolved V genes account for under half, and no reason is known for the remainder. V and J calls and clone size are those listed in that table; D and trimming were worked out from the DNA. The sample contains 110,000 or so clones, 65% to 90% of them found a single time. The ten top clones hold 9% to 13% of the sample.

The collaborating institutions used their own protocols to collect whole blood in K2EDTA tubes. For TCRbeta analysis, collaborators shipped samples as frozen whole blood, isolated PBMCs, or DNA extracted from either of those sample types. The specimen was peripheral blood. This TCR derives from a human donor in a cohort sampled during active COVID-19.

The CDR3 is CASSSFPRTPSNYGYTF. The DNA reads as follows: TGTGCCAGTAGTTCCTTTCCCCGGACACCAAGCAACTATGGCTACACCTTC. The chain is encoded by TRBV19 joined to TRBJ1-2, with a weak D call of TRBD1 (5 bases match). Relative to germline, V is 5 bases shorter and J is 2 bases shorter, with 21 bases between their ends. Looking up the germline V gene (reference sequence) yields CDR1 LNHDA and CDR2 SQIVND. From the cysteine up to the phenylalanine, the CDR3 has a length of 17 residues. Only the CDR3 portion is preserved as DNA: 51 bases, with reading frame beginning at the first base. With the rest looked up from the reference TRBV19 and TRBJ1-2 genes rather than sequenced, the full variable domain is DGGITQSPKYLFRKEGQNVTLSCEQNLNHDAMYWYRQDPGQGLRLIYYSQIVNDFQKGDIAEGYSVSREKKESFPLTVTSAQKNPTAFYLCASSSFPRTPSNYGYTFGSGTRLTVV.